A selection of T cell receptor beta chains follows, all from one sample in a study of PD-1 blockade in classical Hodgkin lymphoma. Sequencing was performed with immunoSEQ multiplex PCR; in TCRdb, only in-frame clones are kept and a portion is missing. Altogether 9,000 to 13,000 clones are present, around three quarters being singletons, with the ten largest covering 10%. The sample was peripheral blood mononuclear cells (PBMCs), taken at baseline. Receptor source: a human donor with classical Hodgkin lymphoma. The CDR3 runs from the conserved cysteine through the conserved F or W. The D gene is left open where the match is weak. Clone size is shown for a subset of rows, as once, few, many or a class of expanded clone.

size,length,V,J,D,DNA,CDR3
NA,14,TRBV5-1,TRBJ2-1,TRBD1,TGCGCCAGCAGCCGTGGACAGGGTATACATGAGCAGTTCTTC,CASSRGQGIHEQFF
NA,12,TRBV6-1,TRBJ1-4,NA,TGTGCCAGCAGGGGGGGCTTTGGAAAACTGTTTTTT,CASRGGFGKLFF
few,15,TRBV18,TRBJ2-5,TRBD1,TGTGCCAGCTCACCAAGGGCAGGGGGTCAAGAGACCCAGTACTTC,CASSPRAGGQETQYF
NA,18,TRBV5-5,TRBJ2-2,NA,TGTGCCAGCAGCTTGTCGGGGACACCCCTTACGAGGGCCGGGGAGCTGTTTTTT,CASSLSGTPLTRAGELFF
few,13,TRBV5-4,TRBJ1-2,TRBD1,TGTGCCAGCAGCTTGGGACAGGGTCGGGGCTACACCTTC,CASSLGQGRGYTF
NA,14,TRBV10-3,TRBJ1-3,NA,TGTGCCATCAGTCTAGACAGCTCTGGAAACACCATATATTTT,CAISLDSSGNTIYF
few,15,TRBV27,TRBJ2-5,NA,TGTGCCAGCAGTTCCCCCCCCGGGACTGGAGAGACCCAGTACTTC,CASSSPPGTGETQYF
few,12,TRBV2,TRBJ2-5,NA,TGTGCCAGCAGTGAGGCCTTTGAGACCCAGTACTTC,CASSEAFETQYF
few,13,TRBV11-3,TRBJ1-2,NA,TGTGCCAGCAGCCCAGGACAGATCTATGGCTACACCTTC,CASSPGQIYGYTF
medium-sized,16,TRBV7-7,TRBJ2-7,NA,TGTGCCAGCAGCTTAGGCTCAACAGCGAACCACCACGAGCAGTACTTC,CASSLGSTANHHEQYF
NA,12,TRBV7-2,TRBJ1-6,NA,TGTGCCAGCAGCTTAGAAAGAGGTCCCCTCCACTTT,CASSLERGPLHF
NA,13,TRBV10-3,TRBJ2-2,NA,TGTGCCATCAGTGGTACTTCCACCGGGGAGCTGTTTTTT,CAISGTSTGELFF
NA,14,TRBV28,TRBJ2-1,TRBD2,TGTGCCAGCAGTTCCGCGGGAGGGGGGGATGAGCAGTTCTTC,CASSSAGGGDEQFF
NA,16,TRBV28,TRBJ1-5,TRBD1,TGTGCCAGCAGTTCCGTCGGGGGACAGATAAATCAGCCCCAGCATTTT,CASSSVGGQINQPQHF
NA,11,TRBV5-6,TRBJ2-1,NA,TGTGCCAGCAGTACAGGGTATGAGCAGTTCTTC,CASSTGYEQFF
NA,14,TRBV6-5,TRBJ2-2,NA,TGTGCCAGCAATAAACAGGGTGCGACCGGGGAGCTGTTTTTT,CASNKQGATGELFF
few,18,TRBV28,TRBJ1-2,TRBD1,TGTGCCAGCAGTTTATGGCGAACAGGGGGGGTAGGGAACTATGGCTACACCTTC,CASSLWRTGGVGNYGYTF
NA,15,TRBV9,TRBJ2-1,NA,TGTGCCAGCAGCGTAGACGGCCCAGCCTACAATGAGCAGTTCTTC,CASSVDGPAYNEQFF
NA,13,TRBV7-9,TRBJ1-1,TRBD1,TGTGCCAGCAGCTTAGGACAGGGGAATGAAGCTTTCTTT,CASSLGQGNEAFF
NA,13,TRBV28,TRBJ1-4,NA,TGTGCCAGCAGTTTACAGGGTGGGGAAAAACTGTTTTTT,CASSLQGGEKLFF
once,15,TRBV4-3,TRBJ1-5,NA,TGCGCCAGCAGCCAAGATAGACAGATAGATCAGCCCCAGCATTTT,CASSQDRQIDQPQHF